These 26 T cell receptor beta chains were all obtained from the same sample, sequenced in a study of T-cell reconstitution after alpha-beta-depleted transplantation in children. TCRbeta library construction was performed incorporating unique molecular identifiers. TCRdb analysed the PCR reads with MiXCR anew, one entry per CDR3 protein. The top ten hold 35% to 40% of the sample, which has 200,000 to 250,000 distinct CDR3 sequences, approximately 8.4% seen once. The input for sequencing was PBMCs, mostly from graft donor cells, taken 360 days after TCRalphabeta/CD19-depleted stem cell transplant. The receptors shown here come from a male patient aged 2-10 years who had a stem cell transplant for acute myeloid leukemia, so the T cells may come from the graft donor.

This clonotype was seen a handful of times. CDR3 protein: CASSFLRPWRGNTGELFF. Written as DNA, the CDR3 is TGTGCCAGCAGTTTCCTTAGACCGTGGCGGGGGAACACCGGGGAGCTGTTTTTT. The chain uses TRBV27 and TRBJ2-2, with D tentatively TRBD2 (6 bases). V was pared by 3 bases and J by 1 base, with 18 bases between. CDR3 length equals 18 residues. Germline CDR1 is MNHEY and CDR2 is SMNVEV (reference sequence).

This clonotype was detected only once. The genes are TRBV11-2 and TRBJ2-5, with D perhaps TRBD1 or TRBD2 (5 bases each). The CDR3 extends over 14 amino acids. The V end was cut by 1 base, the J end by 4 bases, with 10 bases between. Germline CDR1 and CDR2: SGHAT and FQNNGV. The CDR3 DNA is TGTGCCAGCAGCTTAGCCGGGACGCCAGAGACCCAGTACTTC. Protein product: CASSLAGTPETQYF.

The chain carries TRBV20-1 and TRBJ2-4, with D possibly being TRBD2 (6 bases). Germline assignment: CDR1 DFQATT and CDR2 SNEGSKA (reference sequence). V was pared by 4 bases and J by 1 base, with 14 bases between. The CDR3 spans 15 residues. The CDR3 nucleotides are TGCAGTGCTATCTCAGGGAGGTCGGCCAAAAACATTCAGTACTTC. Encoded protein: CSAISGRSAKNIQYF.

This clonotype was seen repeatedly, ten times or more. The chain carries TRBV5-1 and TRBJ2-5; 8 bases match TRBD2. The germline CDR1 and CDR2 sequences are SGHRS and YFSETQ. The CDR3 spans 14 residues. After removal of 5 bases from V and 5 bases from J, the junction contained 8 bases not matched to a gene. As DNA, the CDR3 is TGCGCCAGCAGTACAGCGGGGGCTCGGGAGACCCAGTACTTC. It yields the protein CASSTAGARETQYF.

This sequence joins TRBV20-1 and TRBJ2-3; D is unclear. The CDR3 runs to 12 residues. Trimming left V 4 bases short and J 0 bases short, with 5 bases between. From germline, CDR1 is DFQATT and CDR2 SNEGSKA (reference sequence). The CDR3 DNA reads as TGCAGTGCTACGTACAGCACAGATACGCAGTATTTT. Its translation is CSATYSTDTQYF.

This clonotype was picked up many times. CDR3: CASSLEGGQNTGELFF. CDR3 in DNA: TGTGCCAGCAGCTTGGAGGGGGGACAAAACACCGGGGAGCTGTTTTTT. The chain uses TRBV5-5 and TRBJ2-2, with D possibly called TRBD1 or TRBD2 (6 bases each). The V gene's germline CDR1 is SGHKS and CDR2 YYEKEE (reference sequence). V lost 0 bases and J 2 bases, leaving 11 bases between the germline ends. The CDR3 consists of 16 residues.

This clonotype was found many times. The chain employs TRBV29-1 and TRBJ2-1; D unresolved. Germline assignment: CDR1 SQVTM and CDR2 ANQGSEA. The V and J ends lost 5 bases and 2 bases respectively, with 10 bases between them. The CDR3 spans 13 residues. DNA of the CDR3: TGCAGCGTTCACGGCAGGCCCTACAATGAGCAGTTCTTC. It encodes CSVHGRPYNEQFF.

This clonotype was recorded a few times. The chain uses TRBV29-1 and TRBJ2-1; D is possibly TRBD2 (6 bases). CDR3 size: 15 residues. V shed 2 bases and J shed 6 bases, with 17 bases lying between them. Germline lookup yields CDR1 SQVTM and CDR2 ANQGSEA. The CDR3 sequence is CSVEIGSSAPNEQFF. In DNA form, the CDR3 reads TGCAGCGTTGAAATTGGGTCTAGCGCTCCCAATGAGCAGTTCTTC.

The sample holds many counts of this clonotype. CDR3 residues: CASSLGDGATEAFF. DNA for the CDR3: TGTGCCAGCAGCTTAGGGGATGGGGCCACTGAAGCTTTCTTT. The genes are TRBV7-6 and TRBJ1-1, with D possibly being TRBD1 (5 bases). Trimming cost V 1 base and J 4 bases, with 10 bases left between them. This CDR3 comprises 14 residues. CDR1 and CDR2 (germline): SGHVS, FNYEAQ.

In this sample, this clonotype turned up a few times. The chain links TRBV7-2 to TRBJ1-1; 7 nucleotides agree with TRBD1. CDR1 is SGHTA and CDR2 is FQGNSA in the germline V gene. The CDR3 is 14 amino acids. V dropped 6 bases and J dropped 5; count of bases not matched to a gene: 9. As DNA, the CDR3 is TGTGCCAGCAGGCACGACAGGGAAGTAACTGAAGCTTTCTTT. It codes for CASRHDREVTEAFF.

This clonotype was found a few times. The CDR3 DNA reads as TGTGCCAGCAGTTTCCGGGACAGTAACTCTGGGGCCAACGTCCTGACTTTC. Translation: CASSFRDSNSGANVLTF. This chain connects TRBV7-6 to TRBJ2-6; 7 bases match TRBD1. The CDR3 is made up of 17 amino acids. From germline, CDR1 is SGHVS and CDR2 FNYEAQ. Unmatched junction bases numbered 8, after V lost 6 bases and J lost 0 bases.

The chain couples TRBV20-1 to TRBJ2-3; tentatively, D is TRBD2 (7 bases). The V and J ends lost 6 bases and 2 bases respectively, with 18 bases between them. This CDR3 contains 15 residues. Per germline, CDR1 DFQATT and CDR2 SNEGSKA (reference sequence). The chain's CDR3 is CSAPKGGGNTDTQYF. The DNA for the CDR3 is TGCAGTGCCCCTAAGGGAGGGGGGAACACAGATACGCAGTATTTT.

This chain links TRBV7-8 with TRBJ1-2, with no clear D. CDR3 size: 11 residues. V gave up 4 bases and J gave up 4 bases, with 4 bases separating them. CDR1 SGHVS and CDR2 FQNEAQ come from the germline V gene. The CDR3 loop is CASSSGYGYTF. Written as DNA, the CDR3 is TGTGCCAGCAGCTCAGGCTATGGCTACACCTTC.

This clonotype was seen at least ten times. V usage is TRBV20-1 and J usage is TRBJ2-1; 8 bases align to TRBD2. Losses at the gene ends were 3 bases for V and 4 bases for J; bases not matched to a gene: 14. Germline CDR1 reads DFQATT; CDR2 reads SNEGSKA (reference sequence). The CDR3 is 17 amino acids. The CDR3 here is CSASPEGWSSGYNEQFF. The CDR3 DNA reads TGCAGTGCTAGCCCTGAAGGATGGTCTAGCGGGTACAATGAGCAGTTCTTC.

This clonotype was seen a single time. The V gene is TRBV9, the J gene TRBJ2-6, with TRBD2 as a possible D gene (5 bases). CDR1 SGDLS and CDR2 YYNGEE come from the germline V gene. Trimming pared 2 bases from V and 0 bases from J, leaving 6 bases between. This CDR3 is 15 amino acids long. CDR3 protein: CASSVGASGANVLTF. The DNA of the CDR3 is TGTGCCAGCAGCGTGGGAGCCTCTGGGGCCAACGTCCTGACTTTC.

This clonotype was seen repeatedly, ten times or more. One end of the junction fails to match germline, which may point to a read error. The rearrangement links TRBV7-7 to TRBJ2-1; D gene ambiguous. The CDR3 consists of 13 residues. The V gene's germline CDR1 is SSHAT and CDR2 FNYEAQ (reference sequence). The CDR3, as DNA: TGTGCTAGCAGCTTAGCATCGACAAATGAGCAGTTCTTC. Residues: CASSLASTNEQFF.

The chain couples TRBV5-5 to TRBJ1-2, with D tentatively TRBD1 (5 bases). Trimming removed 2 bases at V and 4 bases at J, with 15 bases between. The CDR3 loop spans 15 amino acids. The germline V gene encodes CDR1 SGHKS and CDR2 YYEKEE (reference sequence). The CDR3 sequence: CASSLGPGLTYGYTF. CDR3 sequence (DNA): TGTGCCAGCAGCTTAGGCCCAGGGCTCACCTATGGCTACACCTTC.

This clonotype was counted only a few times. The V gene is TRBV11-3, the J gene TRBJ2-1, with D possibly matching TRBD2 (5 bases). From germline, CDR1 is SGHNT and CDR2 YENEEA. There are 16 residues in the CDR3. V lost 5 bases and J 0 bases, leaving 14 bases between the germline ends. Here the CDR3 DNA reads TGTGCCAGCAGCCCCGGACTTCCAAGCTCCTACAATGAGCAGTTCTTC. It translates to CASSPGLPSSYNEQFF.

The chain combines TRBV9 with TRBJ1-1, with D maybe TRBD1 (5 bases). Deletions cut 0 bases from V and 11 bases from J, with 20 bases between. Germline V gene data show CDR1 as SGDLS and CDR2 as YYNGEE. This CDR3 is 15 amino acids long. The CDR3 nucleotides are TGTGCCAGCAGCGTAGTCATCGCCAGGGAAGAGTTGGCTTTCTTT. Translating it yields CASSVVIAREELAFF.

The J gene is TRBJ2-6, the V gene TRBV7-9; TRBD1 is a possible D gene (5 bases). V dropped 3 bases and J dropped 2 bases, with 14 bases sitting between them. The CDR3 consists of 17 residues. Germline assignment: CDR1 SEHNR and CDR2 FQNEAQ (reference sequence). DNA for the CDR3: TGTGCCAGCAGCTTGCACAAGACAGCCGCTGGGGCCAACGTCCTGACTTTC. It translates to CASSLHKTAAGANVLTF.

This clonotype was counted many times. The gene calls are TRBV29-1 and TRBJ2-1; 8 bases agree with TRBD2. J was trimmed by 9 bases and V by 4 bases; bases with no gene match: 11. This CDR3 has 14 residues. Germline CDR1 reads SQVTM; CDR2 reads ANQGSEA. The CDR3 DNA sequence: TGCAGCGTTGTCCAGCGGGAGCGGGGAAGTGAGCAGTTCTTC. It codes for CSVVQRERGSEQFF.

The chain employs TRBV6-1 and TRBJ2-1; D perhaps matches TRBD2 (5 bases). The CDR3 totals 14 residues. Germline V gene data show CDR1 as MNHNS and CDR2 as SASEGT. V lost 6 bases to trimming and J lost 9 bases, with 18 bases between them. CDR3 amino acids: CASSEGTSLREQFF. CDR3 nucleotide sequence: TGTGCCAGCAGCGAGGGTACTAGTTTACGTGAGCAGTTCTTC.

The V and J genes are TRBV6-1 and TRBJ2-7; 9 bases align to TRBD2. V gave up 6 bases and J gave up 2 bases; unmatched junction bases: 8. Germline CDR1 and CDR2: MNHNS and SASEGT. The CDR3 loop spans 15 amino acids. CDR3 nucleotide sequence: TGTGCCAGCAGAGATAGCGGGAGCGGTACCTACGAGCAGTACTTC. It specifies CASRDSGSGTYEQYF.

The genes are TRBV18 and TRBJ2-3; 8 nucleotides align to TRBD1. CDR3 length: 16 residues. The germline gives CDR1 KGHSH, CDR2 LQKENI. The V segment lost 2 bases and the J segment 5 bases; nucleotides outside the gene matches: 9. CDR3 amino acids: CASSPDADRVKDTQYF. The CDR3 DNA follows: TGTGCCAGCTCACCAGACGCGGACAGGGTCAAAGATACGCAGTATTTT.

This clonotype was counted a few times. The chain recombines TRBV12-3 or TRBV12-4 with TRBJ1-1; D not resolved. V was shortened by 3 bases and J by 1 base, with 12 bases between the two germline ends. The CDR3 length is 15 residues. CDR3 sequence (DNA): TGTGCCAGCAGTTTCCGGGGAAATGCGAACACTGAAGCTTTCTTT. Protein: CASSFRGNANTEAFF.

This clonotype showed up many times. CDR3 region: CASSPTIGQRGETQYF. CDR3 nucleotide sequence: TGCGCCAGCAGCCCCACTATCGGACAGCGGGGAGAGACCCAGTACTTC. This rearrangement joins TRBV5-1 to TRBJ2-5; the D gene is possibly TRBD2 (7 bases). This CDR3 spans 16 amino acids. The germline V and J ends were trimmed by 4 bases and 4 bases, with 20 bases remaining between them. Germline CDR1 is SGHRS and CDR2 is YFSETQ.